This TCR beta chain was captured in a study of blood T cell repertoires in COVID-19. About the study: Acute and convalescent COVID-19 specimens originated in the United States, Italy and Spain. The analysed material was cDNA or gDNA that came from T cells, B-cell-depleted T cells, or PBMCs.

The CDR3 spans 12 residues. Deletions cut 6 bases from V and 5 bases from J, with 7 bases between. CDR1 and CDR2 (germline): MNHEY, SVGAGI. In the source study's methods: Reference gene primer amplification in the assay estimated nucleated cell counts. Clones were read by immunoSEQ multiplex PCR, and TCRdb kept only the in-frame ones, dropping some. The DNA was the basis for D and trimming; V, J and clone size are from that table. In the table there are 30,000 or so clones, roughly nine tenths of which are singletons. This TCR was sampled from a human donor in a cohort sampled during active COVID-19. This chain joins TRBV6-5 and TRBJ1-4, with a tentative D call TRBD1 (5 bases). Sequences were obtained from peripheral blood. The CDR3 loop reads CASRGRNEKLFF. The CDR3 DNA reads as TGTGCCAGCAGGGGGCGCAATGAAAAACTGTTTTTT.